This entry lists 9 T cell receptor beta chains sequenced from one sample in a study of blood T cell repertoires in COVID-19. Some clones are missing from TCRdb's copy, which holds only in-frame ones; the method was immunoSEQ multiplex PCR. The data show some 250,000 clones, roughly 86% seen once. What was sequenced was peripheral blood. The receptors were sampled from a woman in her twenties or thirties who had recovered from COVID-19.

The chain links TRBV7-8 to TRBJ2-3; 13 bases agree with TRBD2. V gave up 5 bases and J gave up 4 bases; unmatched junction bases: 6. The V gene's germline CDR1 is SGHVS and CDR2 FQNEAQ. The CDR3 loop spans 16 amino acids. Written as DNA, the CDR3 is TGTGCCAGCAGCACTAGACTAGCGGGGGGTCCAGATACGCAGTATTTT. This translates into CASSTRLAGGPDTQYF.

The chain's CDR3 is CASGTVPGQGENIQYF. The CDR3 coding sequence is TGCGCCAGCGGGACAGTGCCGGGACAGGGTGAAAACATTCAGTACTTC. The gene calls are TRBV10-2 and TRBJ2-4, with 9 bases that match TRBD1. The V gene's germline CDR1 is WSHSY and CDR2 SAAADI. CDR3 length: 16 amino acids. The V segment lost 8 bases and the J segment 5 bases; nucleotides outside the gene matches: 13.

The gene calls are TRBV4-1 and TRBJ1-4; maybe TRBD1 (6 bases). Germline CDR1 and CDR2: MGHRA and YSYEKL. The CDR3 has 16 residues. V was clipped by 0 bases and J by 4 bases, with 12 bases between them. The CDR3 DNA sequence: TGCGCCAGCAGCCAAGATCAGGGGCAGGTTAATGAAAAACTGTTTTTT. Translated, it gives CASSQDQGQVNEKLFF.

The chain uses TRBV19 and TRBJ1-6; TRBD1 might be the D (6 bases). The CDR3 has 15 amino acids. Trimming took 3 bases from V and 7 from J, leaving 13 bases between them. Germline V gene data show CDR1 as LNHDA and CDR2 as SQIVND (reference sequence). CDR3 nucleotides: TGTGCCAGTAGTATTAGTGCCAGGGGCAATTCACCCCTCCACTTT. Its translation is CASSISARGNSPLHF.

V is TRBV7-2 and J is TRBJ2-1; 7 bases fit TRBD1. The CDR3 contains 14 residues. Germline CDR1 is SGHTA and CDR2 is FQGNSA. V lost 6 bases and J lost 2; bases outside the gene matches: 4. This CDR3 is CASSPQGAYNEQFF. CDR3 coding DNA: TGTGCCAGCAGTCCCCAGGGGGCCTACAATGAGCAGTTCTTC.

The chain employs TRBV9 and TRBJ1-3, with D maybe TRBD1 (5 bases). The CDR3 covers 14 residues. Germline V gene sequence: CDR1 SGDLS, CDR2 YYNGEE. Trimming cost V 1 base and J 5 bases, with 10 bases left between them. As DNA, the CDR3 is TGTGCCAGCAGCGTAACAGGCGAGCGAAACACCATATATTTT. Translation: CASSVTGERNTIYF. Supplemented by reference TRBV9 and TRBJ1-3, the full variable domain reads DSGVTQTPKHLITATGQRVTLRCSPRSGDLSVYWYQQSLDQGLQFLIQYYNGEERAKGNILERFSAQQFPDLHSELNLSSLELGDSALYFCASSVTGERNTIYFGEGSWLTVV.

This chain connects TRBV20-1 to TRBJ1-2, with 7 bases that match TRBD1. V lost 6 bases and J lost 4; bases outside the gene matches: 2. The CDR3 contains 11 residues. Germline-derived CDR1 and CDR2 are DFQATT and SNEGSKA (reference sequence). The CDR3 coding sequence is TGCAGTGCCTGGGACAGCTATGGCTACACCTTC. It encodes CSAWDSYGYTF.

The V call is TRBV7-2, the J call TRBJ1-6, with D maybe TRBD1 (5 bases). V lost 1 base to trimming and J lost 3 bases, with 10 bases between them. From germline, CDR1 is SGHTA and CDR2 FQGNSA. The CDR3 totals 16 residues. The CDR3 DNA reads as TGTGCCAGCAGCTTAGGGCGACAGATCTATAATTCACCCCTCCACTTT. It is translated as CASSLGRQIYNSPLHF.

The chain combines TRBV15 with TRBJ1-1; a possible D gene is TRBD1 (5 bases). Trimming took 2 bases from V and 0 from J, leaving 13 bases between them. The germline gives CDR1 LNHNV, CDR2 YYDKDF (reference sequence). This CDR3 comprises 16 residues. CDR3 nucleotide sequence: TGTGCCACCAGCAGACCCCTGACAGTTATGAACACTGAAGCTTTCTTT. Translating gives CATSRPLTVMNTEAFF.